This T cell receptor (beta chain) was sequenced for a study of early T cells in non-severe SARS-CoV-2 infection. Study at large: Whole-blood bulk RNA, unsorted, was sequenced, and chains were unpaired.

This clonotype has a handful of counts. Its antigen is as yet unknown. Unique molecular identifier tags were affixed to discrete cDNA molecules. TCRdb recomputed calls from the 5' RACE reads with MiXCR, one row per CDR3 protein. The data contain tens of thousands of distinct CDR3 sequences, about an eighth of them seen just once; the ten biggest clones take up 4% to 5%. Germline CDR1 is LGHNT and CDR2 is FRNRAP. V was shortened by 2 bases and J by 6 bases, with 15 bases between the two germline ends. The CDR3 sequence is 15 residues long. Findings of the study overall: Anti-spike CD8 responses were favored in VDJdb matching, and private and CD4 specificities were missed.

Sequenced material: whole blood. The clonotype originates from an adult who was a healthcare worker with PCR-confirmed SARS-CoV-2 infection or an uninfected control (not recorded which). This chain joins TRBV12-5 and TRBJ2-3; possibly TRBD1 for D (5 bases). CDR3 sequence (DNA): TGTGCTAGTGGTTTGTCTGATTGGGGCGCGGATACGCAGTATTTT. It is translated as CASGLSDWGADTQYF.